What follows are 5 T cell receptor beta chains derived from one specimen sequenced in a study of T cell repertoires in cytomegalovirus infection. In TCRdb, the reads were re-called with MiXCR into one record per CDR3 protein. The repertoire has about 89,000 distinct CDR3 sequences, about 29% of them found once; the top ten carry over 60%. For these TCRs, the target antigens are not known. This sample comprised CD8+ T cells from cultured PBMCs, obtained from culture after CMV antigen stimulation. These receptors all come from a human donor in good health (CMV status not recorded). Some clones in this sample may be carry-over from other donors' samples.

This clonotype was seen only once. The rearrangement joins TRBV6-4 to TRBJ1-2; tentatively, D is TRBD1 (5 bases). Germline values: CDR1 MRHNA, CDR2 SNTAGT. CDR3 size: 15 residues. Trimming removed 7 bases from V and 7 bases from J, with 22 bases in between. The CDR3 nucleotides read TGTGCCAGCAACGGAGGGGATCATATTAGTGGTGGCTACACCTTC. Protein: CASNGGDHISGGYTF.

This clonotype has a handful of counts. This sequence joins TRBV27 and TRBJ2-1; D unclear. V was cut by 0 bases and J by 5 bases, with 8 bases left in between. Looked up from germline, CDR1 is MNHEY and CDR2 is SMNVEV (reference sequence). The CDR3 is 14 amino acids. The CDR3 DNA sequence: TGTGCCAGCAGTTTATCCCACAGAAACAATGAGCAGTTCTTC. Protein sequence: CASSLSHRNNEQFF.

The sample holds many counts of this clonotype. This chain links TRBV7-6 with TRBJ2-3, with D perhaps TRBD2 (6 bases). With 5 bases removed from V and 1 base from J, the gap between germline ends came to 19 bases. This CDR3 is built from 17 residues. Germline V gene data show CDR1 as SGHVS and CDR2 as FNYEAQ. CDR3 protein: CASSPRGDWNRTDTQYF. CDR3 nucleotide sequence: TGTGCCAGCAGCCCGAGAGGGGACTGGAATCGCACAGATACGCAGTATTTT. The entire variable domain, with the rest obtained from reference TRBV7-6 and TRBJ2-3, is as follows: GAGVSQSPRYKVTKRGQDVALRCDPISGHVSLYWYRQALGQGPEFLTYFNYEAQQDKSGLPNDRFSAERPEGSISTLTIQRTEQRDSAMYRCASSPRGDWNRTDTQYFGPGTRLTVL.

This clonotype was seen repeatedly, ten times or more. This rearrangement joins TRBV7-6 to TRBJ1-1; D is undetermined. CDR3 size: 14 residues. Germline CDR1 is SGHVS and CDR2 is FNYEAQ. Trimming cost V 1 base and J 4 bases, with 10 bases left between them. Here the CDR3 DNA reads TGTGCCAGCAGCTTAGGTTTCGGGAGCACTGAAGCTTTCTTT. Translated, it gives CASSLGFGSTEAFF.

The chain couples TRBV7-8 to TRBJ2-7, with 9 bases that match TRBD2. The CDR3 is 16 residues long. Germline CDR1 reads SGHVS; CDR2 reads FQNEAQ. V was pared by 1 base and J by 2 bases, with 6 bases of the junction left unmatched. The CDR3 coding sequence is TGTGCCAGCAGCTTAGAGGCTAGCGGGGCAGCCTACGAGCAGTACTTC. Translated, it gives CASSLEASGAAYEQYF.